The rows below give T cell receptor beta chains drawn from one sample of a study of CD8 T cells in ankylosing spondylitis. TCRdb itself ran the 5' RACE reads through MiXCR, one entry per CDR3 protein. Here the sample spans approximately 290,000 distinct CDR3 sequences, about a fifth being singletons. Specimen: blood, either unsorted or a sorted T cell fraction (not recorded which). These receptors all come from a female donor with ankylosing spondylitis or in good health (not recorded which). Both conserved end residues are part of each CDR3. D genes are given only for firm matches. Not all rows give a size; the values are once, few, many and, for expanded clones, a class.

DNA: TGTGCCAGCAGCGCGACGGGTACATCCTACAATGAGCAGTTCTTC
CDR3: CASSATGTSYNEQFF
V: TRBV7-6
J: TRBJ2-1
size: few
D: -

DNA: TGCAGCGTAACCGGGACAGGCTACGAGCAGTACTTC
CDR3: CSVTGTGYEQYF
V: TRBV29-1
J: TRBJ2-7
size: -
D: TRBD1

DNA: TGTGCCAGCAGCTTAGCGCATAGAGGGAAACTGTTTTTT
CDR3: CASSLAHRGKLFF
V: TRBV7-2
J: TRBJ1-4
size: -
D: -

DNA: TGCAGTGCTATGGACCAAGGGGTTTATGAGCAGTTCTTC
CDR3: CSAMDQGVYEQFF
V: TRBV20-1
J: TRBJ2-1
size: -
D: -

DNA: TGTGCCAGCACCCAACTAGTCAGCTCCTACAATGAGCAGTTCTTC
CDR3: CASTQLVSSYNEQFF
V: TRBV6-2/TRBV6-3
J: TRBJ2-1
size: -
D: -

DNA: TGTGCCAGCAGCCCGGGACAGTGGGCCTACACCGGGGAGCTGTTTTTT
CDR3: CASSPGQWAYTGELFF
V: TRBV7-3
J: TRBJ2-2
size: -
D: TRBD1

DNA: TGTGCCAGCAGTCGACTAGCCGACGAGCAGTACTTC
CDR3: CASSRLADEQYF
V: TRBV6-5
J: TRBJ2-7
size: few
D: TRBD2

DNA: TGTGCCAGCAGTCCGGGACAGGATTACAATGAGCAGTTCTTC
CDR3: CASSPGQDYNEQFF
V: TRBV6-1
J: TRBJ2-1
size: many
D: TRBD1

DNA: TGCGCCAGCAGCCAAGATTTTTGGGCCAGCGTCCCTCGCACAGATACGCAGTATTTT
CDR3: CASSQDFWASVPRTDTQYF
V: TRBV4-3
J: TRBJ2-3
size: -
D: -

DNA: TGTGCCAGCAGCTTAGCTGGGGGGACTAGCGGGAGAAATGAGCAGTTCTTC
CDR3: CASSLAGGTSGRNEQFF
V: TRBV7-2
J: TRBJ2-1
size: -
D: TRBD2

DNA: TGCAGCGTTACCGGGACTAGCGTGGAGACCCAGTACTTC
CDR3: CSVTGTSVETQYF
V: TRBV29-1
J: TRBJ2-5
size: few
D: TRBD2

DNA: TGCAGTGCTATTGAGACAGGGAGAGAGACCCAGTACTTC
CDR3: CSAIETGRETQYF
V: TRBV20-1
J: TRBJ2-5
size: -
D: TRBD1

DNA: TGCAGCGGCGCGGCGGGAGTATCGGATGAGCAGTTCTTC
CDR3: CSGAAGVSDEQFF
V: TRBV29-1
J: TRBJ2-1
size: -
D: TRBD2

DNA: TGTGCCAGCAAAAACGACGCATCCTATGGCTACACCTTC
CDR3: CASKNDASYGYTF
V: TRBV7-8
J: TRBJ1-2
size: -
D: -

DNA: TGTGCCACCTCTAACAGCAGGGGGATAACCTACGAGCAGTACTTC
CDR3: CATSNSRGITYEQYF
V: TRBV6-2/TRBV6-3
J: TRBJ2-7
size: -
D: TRBD1

DNA: TGTGCCAGCAGTCAAACAGATAAGTACGAGCAGTACTTC
CDR3: CASSQTDKYEQYF
V: TRBV25-1
J: TRBJ2-7
size: few
D: -

DNA: TGTGCCAGCAGCTTAGCGGCTAGCGGCCAAGAGACCCAGTACTTC
CDR3: CASSLAASGQETQYF
V: TRBV7-2
J: TRBJ2-5
size: -
D: TRBD2

DNA: TGTGCCAGCAGTAAGCAGGGGGGCGCTGACGAGCAGTACTTC
CDR3: CASSKQGGADEQYF
V: TRBV5-5
J: TRBJ2-7
size: -
D: -

DNA: TGTGCCAGCAGGACAAGCCGCGACTATGGCTACACCTTC
CDR3: CASRTSRDYGYTF
V: TRBV2
J: TRBJ1-2
size: many
D: -

DNA: TGTGCCAGCAGTTACTCTGGGGGTCTGAGCTCCTACAATGAGCAGTTCTTC
CDR3: CASSYSGGLSSYNEQFF
V: TRBV6-5
J: TRBJ2-1
size: -
D: -

DNA: TGCAGTGCCAGAGCGGCGGGAGGGCCGAGGGAGCAGTACTTC
CDR3: CSARAAGGPREQYF
V: TRBV20-1
J: TRBJ2-7
size: -
D: TRBD2

DNA: TGTGCCACCAGTGATGGGGCAGAAGAGACCCAGTACTTC
CDR3: CATSDGAEETQYF
V: TRBV24-1
J: TRBJ2-5
size: few
D: -

DNA: TGCGCCAGCAGCTTGAATCGGGGGAGAGGGAATGAGCAGTTCTTC
CDR3: CASSLNRGRGNEQFF
V: TRBV5-1
J: TRBJ2-1
size: -
D: -

DNA: TGTGCCATCAGTGAAGGGATCAATGAGCAGTTCTTC
CDR3: CAISEGINEQFF
V: TRBV10-3
J: TRBJ2-1
size: few
D: -

DNA: TGCAGTGCTAGAGATCCCCTAAGTGGCGAGCAGTACTTC
CDR3: CSARDPLSGEQYF
V: TRBV20-1
J: TRBJ2-7
size: few
D: -

DNA: TGCAGTGCAGCCCCTTCATATAGCACGCTGAGCTCCTACAATGAGCAGTTCTTC
CDR3: CSAAPSYSTLSSYNEQFF
V: TRBV20-1
J: TRBJ2-1
size: -
D: -

DNA: TGCAGTGCTGGAGACTCATACACATCAGATACGCAGTATTTT
CDR3: CSAGDSYTSDTQYF
V: TRBV20-1
J: TRBJ2-3
size: many
D: -